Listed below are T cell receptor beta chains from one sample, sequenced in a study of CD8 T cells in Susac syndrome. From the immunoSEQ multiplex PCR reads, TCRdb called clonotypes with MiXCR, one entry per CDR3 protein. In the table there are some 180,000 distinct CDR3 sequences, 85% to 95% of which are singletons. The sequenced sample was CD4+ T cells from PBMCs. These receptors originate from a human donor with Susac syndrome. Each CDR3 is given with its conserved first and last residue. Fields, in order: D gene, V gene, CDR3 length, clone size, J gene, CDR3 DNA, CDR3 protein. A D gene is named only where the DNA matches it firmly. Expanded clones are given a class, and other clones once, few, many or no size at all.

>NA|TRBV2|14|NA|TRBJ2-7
TGTGCCAGCGGAACAGGGAGGTCCCTTTACGAGCAGTACTTC
CASGTGRSLYEQYF
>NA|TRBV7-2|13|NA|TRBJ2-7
TGTGCCAGCAGCCGGGACTTTACCTACGAGCAGTACTTC
CASSRDFTYEQYF
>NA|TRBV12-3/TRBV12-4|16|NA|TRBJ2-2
TGTGCCAGCAGTTTGAGCCCCGTACCGAGCCACGGGGAGCTGTTTTTT
CASSLSPVPSHGELFF
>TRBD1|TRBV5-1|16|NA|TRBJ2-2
TGCGCCAGCAGCCAGCCCGGGACAGGGAACACCGGGGAGCTGTTTTTT
CASSQPGTGNTGELFF
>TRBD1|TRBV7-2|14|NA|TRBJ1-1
TGTGCCAGCAGCGTACAGGGGGCGCGAGGTGAAGCTTTCTTT
CASSVQGARGEAFF
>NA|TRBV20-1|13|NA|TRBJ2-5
TGCAGTGCTGGAACCGGGACGTTTGAGACCCAGTACTTC
CSAGTGTFETQYF
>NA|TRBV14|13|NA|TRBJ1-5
TGTGCCAGCAGCCTGACATCCCTCGGGGCCCAGCATTTT
CASSLTSLGAQHF
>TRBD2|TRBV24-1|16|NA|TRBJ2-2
TGTGCCACCAGTGACCATAGCGGGGGGTTGTCCGGGGAGCTGTTTTTT
CATSDHSGGLSGELFF
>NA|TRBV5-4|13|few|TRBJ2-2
TGTGCCAGCAGCTTGGTTGACACCGGGGAGCTGTTTTTT
CASSLVDTGELFF
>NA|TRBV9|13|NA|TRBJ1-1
TGTGCCAGCACCCAACTTGGGGGCACTGAAGCTTTCTTT
CASTQLGGTEAFF
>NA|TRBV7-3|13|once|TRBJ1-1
TGTGCCAGCAGCGCCCGGGGGGGCGGTGAAGCTTTCTTT
CASSARGGGEAFF
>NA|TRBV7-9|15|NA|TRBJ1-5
TGTGCCAGCAGCTTAGGGGTTGGGCACAATCAGCCCCAGCATTTT
CASSLGVGHNQPQHF
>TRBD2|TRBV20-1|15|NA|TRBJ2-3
TGCACCGGACTAGCGGGGGGTGTTGGGACAGATACGCAGTATTTT
CTGLAGGVGTDTQYF
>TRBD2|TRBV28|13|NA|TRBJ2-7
TGTGCCAGCAGTTTAACGGGAGGGAACGAGCAGTACTTC
CASSLTGGNEQYF
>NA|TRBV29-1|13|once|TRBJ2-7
TGCAGCGTGCCTATAGAGGGTGTCTACGAGCAGTACTTC
CSVPIEGVYEQYF
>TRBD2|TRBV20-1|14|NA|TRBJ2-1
TGCAGTGCGGTACTAGCGGGAGGGCCAGGATTGCAGTTCTTC
CSAVLAGGPGLQFF
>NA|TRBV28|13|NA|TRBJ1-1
TGTGCCAGCAGTTCCCCGACGGGCACTGAAGCTTTCTTT
CASSSPTGTEAFF
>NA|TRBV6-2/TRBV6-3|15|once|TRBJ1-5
TGTGCCAGCAGTTACTCGGGGGCCTCCAATCAGCCCCAGCATTTT
CASSYSGASNQPQHF
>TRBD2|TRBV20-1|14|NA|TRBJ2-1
TGCAGTGGTACCCCTAGCGGGTACTACAATGAGCAGTTCTTC
CSGTPSGYYNEQFF
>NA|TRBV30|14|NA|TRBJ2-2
TGTGCCTGGACCTTTGGGCCGAACACCGGGGAGCTGTTTTTT
CAWTFGPNTGELFF